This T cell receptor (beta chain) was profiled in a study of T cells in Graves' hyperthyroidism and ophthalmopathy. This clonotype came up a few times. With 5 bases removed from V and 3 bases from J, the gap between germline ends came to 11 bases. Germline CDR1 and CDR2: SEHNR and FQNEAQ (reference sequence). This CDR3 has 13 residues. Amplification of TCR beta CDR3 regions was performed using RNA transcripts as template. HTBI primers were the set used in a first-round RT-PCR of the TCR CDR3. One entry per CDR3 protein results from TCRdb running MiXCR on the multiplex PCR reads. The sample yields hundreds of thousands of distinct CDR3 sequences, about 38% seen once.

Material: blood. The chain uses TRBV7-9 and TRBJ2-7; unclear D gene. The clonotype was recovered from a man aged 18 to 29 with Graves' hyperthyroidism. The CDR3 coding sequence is TGTGCCAGCAGCACCCGGCCGGGCTACGAGCAGTACTTC. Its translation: CASSTRPGYEQYF.